This T cell receptor (beta chain) was sequenced in a study of shared clonotypes between healthy human individuals. Across several immunoSEQ plates, the genomic DNA of each subset was split evenly. Authors' methods: ImmunoSEQ sequences covered only the junction and lacked quality scores; filtering therefore differed. Profiled with immunoSEQ multiplex PCR; TCRdb holds only in-frame clones, not every one. V and J calls and clone size follow that table, whereas D and trimming were derived from the DNA. The sample yields some 510,000 clones, roughly 78% seen once. The germline V and J ends were trimmed by 7 bases and 4 bases, with 21 bases remaining between them. The CDR3 loop spans 15 amino acids. CDR1 is SQVTM and CDR2 is ANQGSEA in the germline V gene. All donors were Caucasian adults living in Nashville, Tennessee.

This receptor was identified in a woman in her thirties or forties in good health. Some clones in this sample may be carry-over from other donors' samples. V gene TRBV29-1 combines with J gene TRBJ2-3; TRBD2 is a possible D gene (5 bases). Sequences were obtained from PBMCs. CDR3 residues: CSAGGRSQFADTQYF. The DNA of the CDR3 is TGCAGCGCTGGCGGGCGGTCTCAGTTTGCAGATACGCAGTATTTT.